The present T cell receptor beta chain was sequenced within a study of cytomegalovirus exposure and HLA in healthy donors. Study outcomes and limitations: With later analysis, a missense DCLRE1C variant became linked to TCR beta V- and J-gene trimming.

Researchers ran the PCR with 60 Vbeta and 13 Jbeta primers. This table comes from immunoSEQ multiplex PCR, and its TCRdb copy is limited to in-frame clones, with some not included. The data hold around 130,000 clones, with approximately 80% observed a single time. Healthy bone marrow donors made up the cohort. This clone turned up a few times. Its cognate antigen is unknown. Trimming pared 0 bases from V and 12 bases from J, leaving 7 bases between. Germline CDR1 is SGHRS and CDR2 is YFSETQ. The CDR3 consists of 11 residues. The J gene is TRBJ2-1, the V gene TRBV5-1, with TRBD2 as a possible D gene (5 bases). The receptor's source is a man between 18 and 29 years old in good health and CMV-seropositive. Source material: PBMCs. The CDR3 sequence: CASSLEAVQFF. The CDR3 nucleotides are TGCGCCAGCAGCTTGGAAGCGGTGCAGTTCTTC.